The 10 T cell receptor beta chains listed next were all sequenced from one sample in a study of T cell responses to AZD1222 COVID-19 vaccine. Method: immunoSEQ multiplex PCR; TCRdb's copy keeps in-frame clones and lacks some. The sample lists fewer than 200,000 clones, 80% to 90% occurring once. The sample here was peripheral blood, taken 28 days after the second dose of the MenACWY control vaccine. The receptors derive from an adult who received the MenACWY meningococcal vaccine as a control.

The chain combines TRBV25-1 with TRBJ1-2, with D unresolved. V was trimmed by 4 bases and J by 10 bases, leaving 16 bases between them. There are 13 residues in the CDR3. Germline V gene sequence: CDR1 MGHDK, CDR2 SYGVNS. In nucleotides, the CDR3 is TGTGCCAGCAGTGCCAGTCCGGGTTTTGACTACACCTTC. Its protein product is CASSASPGFDYTF.

This rearrangement joins TRBV19 to TRBJ2-7, with unresolved D. The CDR3 contains 13 residues. CDR1 is LNHDA and CDR2 is SQIVND in the germline V gene (reference sequence). Trimming shortened V by 11 bases and J by 2 bases, and 16 bases separated the two germline ends. CDR3 sequence reads: CAHLRTGAYEQYF. The CDR3 DNA reads TGTGCCCACCTCAGGACCGGAGCCTACGAGCAGTACTTC.

This clone appeared once. The CDR3 DNA is TGTGCCAGCAGGGTTCTACAGGGGAGGGGGGAGCAGTACTTC. It is translated as CASRVLQGRGEQYF. V and J are TRBV27 and TRBJ2-7; the D gene could be TRBD1 or TRBD2 (7 bases each). V gave up 6 bases and J gave up 7 bases, with 19 bases separating them. Germline-derived CDR1 and CDR2 are MNHEY and SMNVEV (reference sequence). The CDR3 length is 14 residues.

This rearrangement joins TRBV27 to TRBJ1-2; 7 bases align to TRBD1. The CDR3 has 16 residues. The J segment lost 5 bases and the V segment lost 2 bases, leaving 11 bases of the junction unmatched. Germline V CDR1 and CDR2: MNHEY, SMNVEV (reference sequence). In nucleotides, the CDR3 is TGTGCCAGCAGTTTAACAGGGGAAAAGATCAAGTATGGCTACACCTTC. Translated: CASSLTGEKIKYGYTF.

The chain has TRBV15 and TRBJ1-2, with a weak D call TRBD1 (6 bases). Trimming pared 3 bases from V and 8 bases from J, leaving 25 bases between. This CDR3 comprises 17 residues. Germline V gives CDR1 LNHNV, CDR2 YYDKDF (reference sequence). The chain's CDR3 is CATSSRRGEGRGGGYTF. The CDR3 bases are TGTGCCACCAGCAGCCGACGGGGAGAGGGCAGGGGTGGAGGCTACACCTTC.

The V call is TRBV7-2, the J call TRBJ1-2, with 9 bases aligning to TRBD1. V lost 5 bases, J lost 2 bases, and 6 bases stayed unmatched. Germline-derived CDR1 and CDR2 are SGHTA and FQGNSA. The CDR3 is 15 amino acids. The CDR3 bases are TGTGCCAGCAGCGCACCCGGGACAGGGAACTATGGCTACACCTTC. It yields the protein CASSAPGTGNYGYTF.

The CDR3 nucleotides are TGTGCCAGCTCACCACCGCCGGACTCAGATACGCAGTATTTT. This gives the protein CASSPPPDSDTQYF. The chain recombines TRBV18 with TRBJ2-3; D perhaps matches TRBD2 (5 bases). The CDR3 is made up of 14 amino acids. V lost 0 bases, J lost 4 bases, and 8 bases lay in between. Germline V gives CDR1 KGHSH, CDR2 LQKENI.

This chain joins TRBV7-2 and TRBJ2-7, with 7 bases matching TRBD2. This CDR3 contains 13 residues. CDR1 SGHTA and CDR2 FQGNSA come from the germline V gene. Trimming took 1 base from V and 7 from J; bases not matched to a gene: 4. The chain's CDR3 is CASSLGGGVEQYF. CDR3 bases: TGTGCCAGCAGCTTAGGGGGGGGAGTAGAGCAGTACTTC.

This clone is a singleton in its sample. This chain joins TRBV29-1 and TRBJ1-4; no reliable D call. CDR3 length: 13 residues. V was clipped by 4 bases and J by 8 bases, with 14 bases between them. Looked up from germline, CDR1 is SQVTM and CDR2 is ANQGSEA. The CDR3 sequence: CSVATRGGEKLFF. The DNA for the CDR3 is TGCAGCGTTGCGACACGGGGAGGAGAAAAACTGTTTTTT.

The chain carries TRBV10-2 and TRBJ2-7; D is unresolved. The length of the CDR3 is 13 residues. Germline lookup yields CDR1 WSHSY and CDR2 SAAADI. Trimming removed 0 bases from V and 4 bases from J, with 7 bases in between. In DNA form, the CDR3 reads TGCGCCAGCAGTGAGTCGAGCCAGTACGAGCAGTACTTC. Protein: CASSESSQYEQYF.